A selection of T cell receptor beta chains follows, all from one sample in a study of identical twins. Each CDR3 protein gets one entry after TCRdb re-called the 5' RACE reads with MiXCR. Of a few hundred thousand distinct CDR3 sequences listed, about 8.3% are singletons. This sample also appeared in a second study, on yellow fever vaccine responses in identical twins.

The sample consisted of memory (CD45RO+) T cells sorted from blood. All receptors derive from a woman between 18 and 29 years old in good health. Both conserved end residues are part of each CDR3. Each record gives: J gene, V gene, CDR3 protein.

j_gene: TRBJ2-4
v_gene: TRBV11-2
CDR3aa: CASSLDGGRAKNIQYF

j_gene: TRBJ2-2
v_gene: TRBV11-2
CDR3aa: CASSYTGTTNTGELFF

j_gene: TRBJ2-5
v_gene: TRBV11-2
CDR3aa: CASSLSPRGSGVQETQYF

j_gene: TRBJ2-7
v_gene: TRBV3-1
CDR3aa: CASSQVLDSSYEQYF

j_gene: TRBJ2-7
v_gene: TRBV5-1
CDR3aa: CASSTWTSGKEYEQYF

j_gene: TRBJ1-1
v_gene: TRBV6-1
CDR3aa: CASTKGGGGSTEAFF

j_gene: TRBJ1-6
v_gene: TRBV28
CDR3aa: CASHGFHNSPLHF

j_gene: TRBJ2-7
v_gene: TRBV7-9
CDR3aa: CASSLGPRAGVYEQYF

j_gene: TRBJ2-1
v_gene: TRBV5-1
CDR3aa: CASSLSGTSSYNEQFF

j_gene: TRBJ2-3
v_gene: TRBV20-1
CDR3aa: CSATSTQGPTDTQYF

j_gene: TRBJ2-1
v_gene: TRBV27
CDR3aa: CASSQRTSYNEQFF

j_gene: TRBJ2-2
v_gene: TRBV14
CDR3aa: CASSQGLALNTGELFF

j_gene: TRBJ1-1
v_gene: TRBV12-3/TRBV12-4
CDR3aa: CASSLGGGHTEAFF

j_gene: TRBJ1-5
v_gene: TRBV19
CDR3aa: CASSPRGLGSNQPQHF

j_gene: TRBJ1-1
v_gene: TRBV7-7
CDR3aa: CASSLSTGGDTEAFF

j_gene: TRBJ1-2
v_gene: TRBV9
CDR3aa: CASSVIAGRANYGYTF

j_gene: TRBJ1-2
v_gene: TRBV3-1
CDR3aa: CASSQASHRGYTF

j_gene: TRBJ2-6
v_gene: TRBV4-1
CDR3aa: CASTLLRSGANVLTF

j_gene: TRBJ1-2
v_gene: TRBV5-1
CDR3aa: CASSGGQGGYYGYTF

j_gene: TRBJ1-1
v_gene: TRBV11-1
CDR3aa: CASSLGGRNTEAFF

j_gene: TRBJ1-2
v_gene: TRBV2
CDR3aa: CASIDGPGRYGYTF

j_gene: TRBJ2-2
v_gene: TRBV6-1
CDR3aa: CASSGLSNTGELFF

j_gene: TRBJ2-1
v_gene: TRBV2
CDR3aa: CASSASGRADNEQFF

j_gene: TRBJ1-4
v_gene: TRBV16
CDR3aa: CASSDRGDTNEKLFF